The present TCR beta chain was sequenced within a study of cytomegalovirus exposure and HLA in healthy donors. About the study: Early released data comprised 80 million to 100 million unique TCRs from HLA-typed donors.

Each of the donors was a healthy bone marrow donor. V lost 4 bases and J lost 1, with 22 bases in between. The CDR3 consists of 18 residues. CDR1 and CDR2 from the germline V gene are KGHSH and LQKENI. The PCR made use of 60 Vbeta and 13 Jbeta primers. Repertoires were generated with immunoSEQ multiplex PCR, while TCRdb's copy carries only in-frame clones and drops some. The repertoire holds 150,000 or so clones, with approximately 81% as singletons. The sequencing sample was made of PBMCs. The TCR comes from a man younger than 45 in good health and CMV-seronegative. The chain recombines TRBV18 with TRBJ2-5; tentative D call: TRBD2 (6 bases). CDR3 in DNA: TGTGCCAGCTCACTCATCAGCCCGGGTAGCGGTACCCAAGAGACCCAGTACTTC. Translating it yields CASSLISPGSGTQETQYF.